The 27 T cell receptor beta chains given below trace back to one sample, sequenced in a study of CD4 and CD8 cells across lung adenocarcinoma regions. One entry per CDR3 protein results from TCRdb running MiXCR on the PCR reads. This sample has about 16,000 distinct CDR3 sequences, with more than 45% found just once. Sequenced sample: CD8+ T cells from the center of a lung tumor. The receptors originated from a female donor with lung adenocarcinoma. The CD4 and CD8 labels of this study may be unreliable.

The chain couples TRBV27 to TRBJ2-1; D is perhaps TRBD1 or TRBD2 (5 bases each). Matching the DNA end better, TRBJ2-5 makes the J call doubtful. Germline CDR1 is MNHEY and CDR2 is SMNVEV (reference sequence). The CDR3 length is 13 residues. The CDR3 is CASSWWGQETQYF. CDR3 bases: TGTGCCAGCAGTTGGTGGGGGCAAGAGACCCAGTACTTC.

The V and J genes are TRBV14 and TRBJ2-1; 12 bases agree with TRBD2. Germline values: CDR1 SGHDN, CDR2 FVKESK. V shed 1 base, J shed 8 bases, and the junction held 3 bases outside the gene matches. The CDR3 consists of 15 residues. The CDR3 loop reads CASSQASGGAHEQFF. The CDR3, as DNA: TGTGCCAGCAGCCAAGCTAGCGGGGGGGCCCATGAGCAGTTCTTC.

This chain uses TRBV6-1 with TRBJ2-1, with D unresolved. The J call may be mistaken, given a closer DNA end match to TRBJ2-7. CDR3 length: 11 amino acids. Germline CDR1 and CDR2: MNHNS and SASEGT. The chain's CDR3 is CASSEPQTQYF. DNA of the CDR3: TGTGCCAGCAGTGAACCGCAGACGCAGTACTTC.

About this clonotype: The junction does not match germline at one end; this may be a read error. The chain couples TRBV11-2 to TRBJ2-4; TRBD2 might be the D (5 bases). The CDR3 spans 15 residues. Germline assignment: CDR1 SGHAT and CDR2 FQNNGV. The CDR3 region is CASGLETRATNTQYF. The CDR3 DNA follows: TGTGCCAGCGGCTTGGAGACGCGGGCCACAAATACGCAGTACTTC.

The V gene is TRBV6-1, the J gene TRBJ2-1; 9 positions match TRBD1. The J call is doubtful: the DNA matches TRBJ2-7 better. The CDR3 extends over 15 amino acids. In germline, CDR1 is MNHNS, CDR2 SASEGT. The CDR3 protein is CASRIQGATSYEQYF. CDR3 DNA: TGTGCCAGCAGGATACAGGGGGCAACCTCCTACGAGCAGTACTTC.

This clonotype was counted many times. The chain has TRBV9 and TRBJ2-2; 7 bases agree with TRBD1. The V and J ends lost 2 bases and 2 bases, in that order; junction bases with no gene match: 6. This CDR3 has 16 amino acids. CDR1 is SGDLS and CDR2 is YYNGEE in the germline V gene. CDR3 nucleotides: TGTGCCAGCAGCGTCTCGACAGGGAGAAACACCGGGGAGCTGTTTTTT. Translating gives CASSVSTGRNTGELFF. Looking up the rest from reference TRBV9 and TRBJ2-2 gives the full variable domain: DSGVTQTPKHLITATGQRVTLRCSPRSGDLSVYWYQQSLDQGLQFLIQYYNGEERAKGNILERFSAQQFPDLHSELNLSSLELGDSALYFCASSVSTGRNTGELFFGEGSRLTVL.

The chain carries TRBV12-3 or TRBV12-4 and TRBJ2-3, with D perhaps TRBD1 (5 bases). The end of the DNA is better explained by TRBJ2-7, so the J call may be wrong. This CDR3 has 14 amino acids. The CDR3 region has the DNA TGTGCCAGCAGAGGGGAATCTTGGCCAGATACGCAGTACTTC. It is translated as CASRGESWPDTQYF.

The chain couples TRBV27 to TRBJ2-4; possibly TRBD2 for D (6 bases). Germline-derived CDR1 and CDR2 are MNHEY and SMNVEV (reference sequence). Trimming removed 2 bases from V and 13 bases from J, with 24 bases in between. The length of the CDR3 is 16 residues. CDR3 region: CASSLAGRWATDTQYF. The DNA for the CDR3 is TGTGCCAGCAGTTTAGCGGGGCGGTGGGCCACAGATACGCAGTACTTC.

The chain employs TRBV6-2 or TRBV6-3 and TRBJ2-1, with D unclear. The end of the DNA aligns better with TRBJ2-5, so the J call may be wrong. This CDR3 region has 11 residues. The V gene's germline CDR1 is MNHEY and CDR2 SVGEGT. The CDR3 sequence is CASSHQETQYF. The CDR3 DNA is TGTGCCAGCAGTCACCAAGAGACCCAGTACTTC.

The CDR3 sequence: CASSYSKTGGYEQYF. CDR3 nucleotide sequence: TGTGCCAGCAGTTACTCTAAGACAGGGGGCTACGAGCAGTACTTC. The chain joins TRBV6-5 to TRBJ2-5; 9 bases match TRBD1. The end of the DNA aligns better with TRBJ2-7, so the J call may be wrong. The CDR3 length is 15 residues. CDR1 and CDR2 from the germline V gene are MNHEY and SVGAGI.

The chain joins TRBV7-2 to TRBJ2-4, with no clear D. The CDR3 contains 14 residues. V was cut by 1 base and J by 13 bases, with 17 bases left in between. Germline V gene lookup returns CDR1 SGHTA and CDR2 FQGNSA. CDR3 residues: CASSLGNPGEEQYF. The CDR3 DNA sequence: TGTGCCAGCAGCTTAGGAAACCCAGGAGAAGAGCAGTACTTC.

This clonotype showed up many times. The chain employs TRBV27 and TRBJ2-2; 9 positions match TRBD1. There are 15 residues in the CDR3. The ends lost 2 bases at V and 7 bases at J; junction bases unmatched: 5. CDR1 and CDR2 (germline): MNHEY, SMNVEV (reference sequence). The DNA of the CDR3 is TGTGCCAGCAGTTTACAGGGACAGGGACACGGGGAGCTGTTTTTT. This sequence encodes CASSLQGQGHGELFF.

This clonotype was recorded at least ten times. The chain recombines TRBV7-9 with TRBJ2-1; 12 nucleotides agree with TRBD2. In germline, CDR1 is SEHNR, CDR2 FQNEAQ (reference sequence). The CDR3 spans 19 residues. The junction had 11 bases not matched to a gene; V was cut back by 1 base and J by 4 bases. CDR3 protein: CASSLGASGRERKYNEQFF. For the CDR3, the DNA is TGTGCCAGCAGCTTAGGGGCTAGCGGGAGGGAAAGGAAGTACAATGAGCAGTTCTTC.

The CDR3 DNA is TGTGCCAGCAGCCTAACACACACCGGGGAGCTGTTTTTT. Translating gives CASSLTHTGELFF. V gene TRBV14 combines with J gene TRBJ2-2; D is unresolved. Trimming removed 4 bases at V and 3 bases at J, with 6 bases between. The length of the CDR3 is 13 residues. The germline V gene encodes CDR1 SGHDN and CDR2 FVKESK. Supplemented by reference TRBV14 and TRBJ2-2, the full variable domain reads EAGVTQFPSHSVIEKGQTVTLRCDPISGHDNLYWYRRVMGKEIKFLLHFVKESKQDESGMPNNRFLAERTGGTYSTLKVQPAELEDSGVYFCASSLTHTGELFFGEGSRLTVL.

This clonotype is categorized as medium-sized. This rearrangement joins TRBV27 to TRBJ2-5; no reliable D call. Trimming removed 4 bases from V and 2 bases from J, with 8 bases in between. Germline values: CDR1 MNHEY, CDR2 SMNVEV (reference sequence). The CDR3 has 13 amino acids. In nucleotides, the CDR3 is TGTGCCAGCAGTTACCAGCCTCAAGAGACCCAGTACTTC. It translates to CASSYQPQETQYF.

The CDR3, as DNA: TGTGCCAGCAGGCCTAAGGAGCGGGGGTATTCCGAGACGCAGTTTTTT. This sequence encodes CASRPKERGYSETQFF. The chain uses TRBV6-1 and TRBJ2-2; 8 nucleotides line up with TRBD2. The germline V gene encodes CDR1 MNHNS and CDR2 SASEGT. The ends lost 6 bases at V and 16 bases at J; junction bases unmatched: 22. The CDR3 is 16 amino acids.

The DNA of the CDR3 is TGTGCCAGCAGACTTGGACTAGCGGGAGTGTACGAGCAGTACTTC. Translation gives CASRLGLAGVYEQYF. J is TRBJ2-5 and V is TRBV6-1, with 13 bases aligning to TRBD2. The DNA end is more similar to TRBJ2-7, so the J call may be wrong. Germline V gives CDR1 MNHNS, CDR2 SASEGT. CDR3 length: 15 residues.

Notes on this clonotype: One end of the junction fails to match germline, which may point to a read error. The genes are TRBV4-1 and TRBJ1-2, with 7 nucleotides matching TRBD1. Germline V lookup: CDR1 MGHRA, CDR2 YSYEKL. This CDR3 is built from 15 residues. CDR3 DNA: TGCGCCAGCAACCAAGGGACAGCACTCAACTATGGCTACACCTTC. It yields the protein CASNQGTALNYGYTF.

This clonotype came up a few times. The chain is built from TRBV6-1 and TRBJ2-7; D perhaps matches TRBD2 (5 bases). Trimming removed 6 bases at V and 6 bases at J, with 18 bases between. The CDR3 runs 14 residues. From germline, CDR1 is MNHNS and CDR2 SASEGT. The CDR3, as DNA: TGTGCCAGCAGACCTATAGGACTTGCCCCCGAGCAGTACTTC. Translating gives CASRPIGLAPEQYF.

This clonotype is medium-sized (0.01 to 0.1%). The chain employs TRBV6-5 and TRBJ2-1; 8 bases map to TRBD1. This CDR3 contains 12 residues. V lost 6 bases to trimming and J lost 6 bases; unmatched junction nucleotides: 1. The germline V gene encodes CDR1 MNHEY and CDR2 SVGAGI. CDR3 loop: CASSGTGNEQFF. DNA of the CDR3: TGTGCCAGCAGCGGGACAGGCAATGAGCAGTTCTTC.

This clonotype was counted ten times or more. This chain's CDR3 is CASSYRGRDTEAFF. DNA of the CDR3: TGTGCCAGCAGCTACAGGGGGCGGGACACTGAAGCTTTCTTT. The rearrangement uses TRBV6-5 and TRBJ1-1; 9 bases are shared with TRBD1. CDR3 length equals 14 residues. Germline V gene data show CDR1 as MNHEY and CDR2 as SVGAGI. V was clipped by 6 bases and J by 3 bases; unmatched bases: 5.

V gene TRBV10-2 combines with J gene TRBJ2-3; a possible D gene is TRBD2 (5 bases). The CDR3 has 13 residues. Per the germline V gene, CDR1 is WSHSY and CDR2 is SAAADI. The V gene lost 4 bases and the J gene lost 8 bases, with 13 bases spanning the gap. In nucleotides, the CDR3 is TGCGCCAGCAGTGTAGGAGGAGAGGGTACGCAGTATTTT. Residues: CASSVGGEGTQYF.

This clonotype is medium-sized in the sample. This chain links TRBV7-6 with TRBJ2-1; the D gene is possibly TRBD2 (6 bases). Germline-derived CDR1 and CDR2 are SGHVS and FNYEAQ. Trimming stripped 0 bases from V and 9 bases from J, with 15 bases between. There are 15 residues in the CDR3. The chain's CDR3 is CASSLASGGIGEQFF. The DNA of the CDR3 is TGTGCCAGCAGCTTAGCGTCGGGCGGGATAGGTGAGCAGTTCTTC.

The V gene is TRBV7-2, the J gene TRBJ2-1; possible D gene TRBD2, 7 bases. Germline values: CDR1 SGHTA, CDR2 FQGNSA. The CDR3 extends over 17 amino acids. CDR3 in amino acids: CAGGGGGGGGGYNEQFF. In nucleotides, the CDR3 is TGTGCGGGCGGCGGAGGGGGGGGGGGGGGGGGCTACAATGAGCAGTTCTTC. Full variable domain (outside the CDR3, taken from reference TRBV7-2 and TRBJ2-1): GAGVSQSPSNKVTEKGKDVELRCDPISGHTALYWYRQSLGQGLEFLIYFQGNSAPDKSGLPSDRFSAERTGGSVSTLTIQRTQQEDSAVYLCAGGGGGGGGGYNEQFFGPGTRLTVL.

The chain employs TRBV6-1 and TRBJ2-5; D may match TRBD1 or TRBD2 (5 bases each). The germline CDR1 and CDR2 sequences are MNHNS and SASEGT. This CDR3 is built from 14 residues. The DNA for the CDR3 is TGTGCGGGGCGTGAGGGGCGAGACCCAGAGACCCAGTACTTC. Translating it yields CAGREGRDPETQYF.

The gene calls are TRBV6-1 and TRBJ2-4; perhaps TRBD2 as D (5 bases). The ends were cut back, 9 bases at V and 12 bases at J, with 21 bases in the middle. The germline CDR1 and CDR2 sequences are MNHNS and SASEGT. There are 13 residues in the CDR3. CDR3 loop: CARRRGGKDTQYF. Here the CDR3 DNA reads TGTGCCAGGAGGCGAGGAGGCAAAGACACTCAGTACTTC.

The chain uses TRBV6-1 and TRBJ2-1; tentatively, D is TRBD2 (7 bases). Judging by the DNA end, TRBJ2-7 fits better; the J call may be wrong. CDR3 size: 12 residues. Germline V gives CDR1 MNHNS, CDR2 SASEGT. Written as DNA, the CDR3 is TGTGCCAGCGGGAGGGGGTATGGCGAGCAGTACTTC. This gives the protein CASGRGYGEQYF.